A single sample is the source of the 28 T cell receptor beta chains below, sequenced in a study of Ad26.COV2.S vaccination and SARS-CoV-2 variants. The treatment was: about 20 received Ad26.COV2.S at low or high dose, single or two shots; about five received placebo; per-sample allocation not given. The samples were gathered on day 63 after the first injection of vaccine or placebo. Measured with immunoSEQ multiplex PCR; TCRdb has only the in-frame clones, and not every one. The sample holds about 410,000 clones, around 92% seen once. The material sequenced was peripheral blood, taken in a trial of Ad26.COV2.S vaccine versus placebo. The receptors shown here come from a person between 18 and 65 years old who received the Ad26.COV2.S COVID-19 vaccine or a placebo.

The chain uses TRBV7-9 and TRBJ2-7; TRBD2 aligns across 10 bases. Germline loops: CDR1 SEHNR, CDR2 FQNEAQ (reference sequence). This CDR3 is 17 amino acids long. The V and J ends lost 0 bases and 7 bases, in that order; junction bases with no gene match: 12. DNA of the CDR3: TGTGCCAGCAGCTTAGCGAGGCTAGGACTAGCGGCTTGGGAGCAGTACTTC. Protein: CASSLARLGLAAWEQYF.

J is TRBJ2-7 and V is TRBV7-6, with 10 bases fitting TRBD1. Per germline, CDR1 SGHVS and CDR2 FNYEAQ. V lost 4 bases to trimming and J lost 1 base; unmatched junction nucleotides: 7. The CDR3 sequence is 16 residues long. The chain's CDR3 is CASSSFRDRGSYEQYF. CDR3 nucleotides: TGTGCCAGCAGCTCCTTCCGGGACAGGGGATCCTACGAGCAGTACTTC.

The chain recombines TRBV3-1 (or the pseudogene TRBV3-2) with TRBJ1-5, with TRBD1 as a possible D gene (5 bases). From germline, CDR1 is LGHDT and CDR2 YNNKEL (reference sequence). The CDR3 runs to 16 residues. The V and J ends lost 0 bases and 1 base respectively, with 10 bases between them. The CDR3: CASSQDPWGSNQPQHF. CDR3 coding DNA: TGTGCCAGCAGCCAAGATCCCTGGGGCAGCAATCAGCCCCAGCATTTT.

This chain joins TRBV5-4 and TRBJ1-3; D unresolved. Germline-derived CDR1 and CDR2 are SGHNT and YYREEE (reference sequence). The CDR3 covers 16 residues. Trimming cost V 4 bases and J 0 bases, with 14 bases left between them. CDR3 bases: TGTGCCAGCAGCCCGTCCGGGGTTCACTCTGGAAACACCATATATTTT. Its translation is CASSPSGVHSGNTIYF.

The rearrangement links TRBV29-1 to TRBJ2-3, with TRBD1 as a possible D gene (6 bases). Germline loops: CDR1 SQVTM, CDR2 ANQGSEA. V was trimmed by 6 bases and J by 0 bases, leaving 13 bases between them. The CDR3 length is 14 residues. The chain's CDR3 is CSVCWTASTDTQYF. The DNA of the CDR3 is TGCAGCGTCTGTTGGACAGCTAGCACAGATACGCAGTATTTT.

This chain uses TRBV6-2 or TRBV6-3 with TRBJ2-7; TRBD1 or TRBD2 may be the D gene (5 bases each). The CDR3 is 16 residues long. Germline V gene lookup returns CDR1 MNHEY and CDR2 SVGEGT. V was trimmed by 2 bases and J by 7 bases, leaving 21 bases between them. CDR3 nucleotides: TGTGCCAGCAGTTACCTCCCGGGACGTAGGAGTCTGGAGCAGTACTTC. Protein product: CASSYLPGRRSLEQYF.

The gene calls are TRBV5-4 and TRBJ1-1; a weak D match, TRBD1 (6 bases). V was shortened by 0 bases and J by 4 bases, with 10 bases between the two germline ends. The germline CDR1 and CDR2 sequences are SGHNT and YYREEE (reference sequence). The CDR3 has 14 residues. This CDR3 reads CASSLVGGGTEAFF. For the CDR3, the DNA is TGTGCCAGCAGCTTGGTGGGAGGGGGCACTGAAGCTTTCTTT.

V usage is TRBV6-5 and J usage is TRBJ2-4, with 10 nucleotides matching TRBD2. V shed 0 bases, J shed 15 bases, and the junction held 8 bases outside the gene matches. Germline-derived CDR1 and CDR2 are MNHEY and SVGAGI. CDR3 length equals 14 residues. CDR3 nucleotide sequence: TGTGCCAGCAGTTACTCGCCTAGCGGGGGCCGGGGGTACTTC. Translated: CASSYSPSGGRGYF.

The gene calls are TRBV4-3 and TRBJ2-7; TRBD1 might be the D (5 bases). CDR3 length: 15 residues. In germline, CDR1 is LGHNA, CDR2 YSLEER. V lost 0 bases, J lost 0 bases, and 9 bases lay in between. Here the CDR3 DNA reads TGCGCCAGCAGCCAAGAACCAGGGAACTCCTACGAGCAGTACTTC. It codes for CASSQEPGNSYEQYF.

The chain combines TRBV7-6 with TRBJ2-1; TRBD2 is a possible D gene (6 bases). The V gene's germline CDR1 is SGHVS and CDR2 FNYEAQ. V was pared by 2 bases and J by 10 bases, with 12 bases between. This CDR3 region has 13 residues. The CDR3 DNA sequence: TGTGCCAGCAGCTTATCTTCCGCGGGGGAGCAGTTCTTC. Translation gives CASSLSSAGEQFF.

This clone showed up just once. The chain recombines TRBV29-1 with TRBJ1-2, with D unclear. V lost 3 bases to trimming and J lost 4 bases, with 3 bases between them. Germline V gives CDR1 SQVTM, CDR2 ANQGSEA. This CDR3 spans 10 amino acids. The CDR3, as DNA: TGCAGCGTTGACAGCTATGGCTACACCTTC. Encoded protein: CSVDSYGYTF.

In its sample, this clone was seen once. The chain carries TRBV7-9 and TRBJ2-1, with TRBD2 identical over 8 bases. This CDR3 contains 15 residues. The germline V gene has CDR1 SEHNR and CDR2 FQNEAQ (reference sequence). V trimming: 5 bases; J trimming: 6 bases; junction bases outside the gene matches: 9. The CDR3 DNA follows: TGTGCCAGCAGCCCCGCGGGGGGCCCATTCAATGAGCAGTTCTTC. Translation: CASSPAGGPFNEQFF.

The rearrangement joins TRBV19 to TRBJ1-1; D remains ambiguous. V gave up 1 base and J gave up 1 base, with 4 bases separating them. The CDR3 covers 13 residues. CDR1 and CDR2 from the germline V gene are LNHDA and SQIVND (reference sequence). In DNA, the CDR3 is TGTGCCAGTAGTATAGGTTGGAACACTGAAGCTTTCTTT. It specifies CASSIGWNTEAFF.

The chain recombines TRBV2 with TRBJ1-1, with 7 bases aligning to TRBD1. The CDR3 spans 12 residues. V was pared by 6 bases and J by 4 bases, with 2 bases of the junction left unmatched. Germline V lookup: CDR1 SNHLY, CDR2 FYNNEI. The chain's CDR3 is CASSPGGTEAFF. The DNA for the CDR3 is TGTGCCAGCAGCCCAGGGGGCACTGAAGCTTTCTTT.

The chain employs TRBV2 and TRBJ2-5; the match to TRBD1 covers 7 bases. This CDR3 comprises 15 residues. Germline CDR1 SNHLY, CDR2 FYNNEI. The junction had 13 bases not matched to a gene; V was cut back by 7 bases and J by 5 bases. The CDR3 here is CASNSQGVLLETQYF. The CDR3, as DNA: TGTGCCAGCAACTCTCAGGGGGTTCTGCTGGAGACCCAGTACTTC.

The rearrangement links TRBV7-9 to TRBJ1-3, with D hard to call. CDR1 is SEHNR, CDR2 FQNEAQ, per germline (reference sequence). The V end lost 1 base, the J end lost 8 bases, and 6 bases lay between the germline ends. The CDR3 spans 12 residues. The CDR3 DNA reads as TGTGCCAGCAGCTTAGATGAGGACACCATATATTTT. Amino acid sequence: CASSLDEDTIYF. Complete variable domain (other parts from reference TRBV7-9 and TRBJ1-3): DTGVSQNPRHKITKRGQNVTFRCDPISEHNRLYWYRQTLGQGPEFLTYFQNEAQLEKSRLLSDRFSAERPKGSFSTLEIQRTEQGDSAMYLCASSLDEDTIYFGEGSWLTVV.

J is TRBJ2-7 and V is TRBV28, with D possibly being TRBD2 (5 bases). The CDR3 has 14 amino acids. Per the germline V gene, CDR1 is MDHEN and CDR2 is SYDVKM. V gave up 3 bases and J gave up 6 bases, with 15 bases separating them. The CDR3 protein is CASSFPFRGSEQYF. The CDR3 region has the DNA TGTGCCAGCAGTTTTCCCTTTCGGGGTTCCGAGCAGTACTTC.

The chain employs TRBV3-1 (or the pseudogene TRBV3-2) and TRBJ2-4; no clear D gene. V gave up 1 base and J gave up 6 bases, with 13 bases separating them. Germline V gene data show CDR1 as LGHDT and CDR2 as YNNKEL (reference sequence). The CDR3 extends over 15 amino acids. The CDR3 sequence is CASSQAPVVGNIQYF. Written as DNA, the CDR3 is TGTGCCAGCAGCCAAGCCCCAGTGGTGGGAAACATTCAGTACTTC.

The rearrangement links TRBV6-2 or TRBV6-3 to TRBJ1-1, with 7 bases lining up with TRBD1. J lost 12 bases, V lost 6 bases, and 16 bases had no gene match. CDR3 length: 14 residues. CDR1 is MNHEY, CDR2 SVGEGT, per germline. The CDR3 loop reads CASSPLQDRVRSFF. The CDR3 DNA is TGTGCCAGCAGCCCCCTTCAAGACAGGGTGAGGTCTTTCTTT.

This chain links TRBV10-2 with TRBJ1-4; D remains unclear. CDR3 length equals 14 residues. Trimming removed 4 bases at V and 0 bases at J, with 6 bases between. Germline V gene data show CDR1 as WSHSY and CDR2 as SAAADI. CDR3 region: CASSVTATNEKLFF. The CDR3 DNA reads TGCGCCAGCAGTGTAACAGCAACTAATGAAAAACTGTTTTTT.

This clone was counted a single time. The identical CDR3 is also encoded by other nucleotide sequences in the sample. This sequence joins TRBV7-2 and TRBJ2-7; no clear D gene. Germline V gene data show CDR1 as SGHTA and CDR2 as FQGNSA. V was clipped by 1 base and J by 4 bases, with 11 bases between them. This CDR3 region has 14 residues. CDR3 DNA: TGTGCCAGCAGCTTAGGGCCCAGTAGTTACGAGCAGTACTTC. This sequence encodes CASSLGPSSYEQYF.

V is TRBV3-1 (or the pseudogene TRBV3-2) and J is TRBJ1-1; 9 nucleotides match TRBD1. Germline CDR1 and CDR2: LGHDT and YNNKEL (reference sequence). This CDR3 spans 16 amino acids. Unmatched junction bases numbered 7, after V lost 1 base and J lost 4 bases. CDR3: CASSQGDRAGVTEAFF. In nucleotides, the CDR3 is TGTGCCAGCAGCCAAGGGGACAGGGCCGGGGTCACTGAAGCTTTCTTT.

V is TRBV28 and J is TRBJ1-2; 8 bases are a match to TRBD1. There are 15 residues in the CDR3. V shed 5 bases and J 4 bases; nucleotides not matched to a gene: 9. In germline, CDR1 is MDHEN, CDR2 SYDVKM. CDR3 region: CASSPAGTGPYGYTF. CDR3 DNA: TGTGCCAGCAGTCCAGCCGGGACAGGCCCCTATGGCTACACCTTC.

V usage is TRBV21-1 and J usage is TRBJ2-5; TRBD2 reflects the table's D call only, with no check against the DNA. TRBV21-1 corresponds to a pseudogene. This CDR3 comprises 21 residues. CDR3 loop: CASSIEGRVILSGGAQETQYF. For the CDR3, the DNA is TGTGCCAGCAGCATCGAGGGCAGGGTAATCCTTAGCGGGGGGGCGCAAGAGACCCAGTACTTC.

V usage is TRBV28 and J usage is TRBJ1-2, with D unclear. This CDR3 has 14 residues. Germline V lookup: CDR1 MDHEN, CDR2 SYDVKM. V gave up 3 bases and J gave up 6 bases, with 14 bases separating them. CDR3 sequence: CASSFFGYADGYTF. The CDR3 coding sequence is TGTGCCAGCAGTTTTTTCGGATACGCGGATGGCTACACCTTC.

This chain joins TRBV30 and TRBJ2-3; 14 nucleotides line up with TRBD2. The CDR3 runs to 18 residues. The J segment lost 1 base and the V segment lost 1 base, leaving 7 bases of the junction unmatched. Germline loops: CDR1 GTSNPN, CDR2 SVGIG (reference sequence). The CDR3 reads CAWSGRLAGGPGTDTQYF. CDR3 nucleotides: TGTGCCTGGAGTGGCCGACTAGCGGGGGGGCCCGGCACAGATACGCAGTATTTT.

The chain links TRBV13 to TRBJ1-5; D is undetermined. The CDR3 is made up of 14 amino acids. Per the germline V gene, CDR1 is PRHDT and CDR2 is FYEKMQ (reference sequence). The V end was cut by 0 bases, the J end by 2 bases, with 5 bases between. The CDR3 protein is CASSLGSGNQPQHF. The CDR3 DNA reads as TGTGCCAGCAGCTTAGGGAGTGGCAATCAGCCCCAGCATTTT.

The rearrangement uses TRBV14 and TRBJ2-2; D possibly uses TRBD1 or TRBD2 (6 bases each). The V gene lost 1 base and the J gene lost 6 bases, with 9 bases spanning the gap. Germline assignment: CDR1 SGHDN and CDR2 FVKESK. The CDR3 runs 14 residues. As DNA, the CDR3 is TGTGCCAGCAGCCAAGCCGGGGGCTCCGGGGAGCTGTTTTTT. Its translation is CASSQAGGSGELFF.